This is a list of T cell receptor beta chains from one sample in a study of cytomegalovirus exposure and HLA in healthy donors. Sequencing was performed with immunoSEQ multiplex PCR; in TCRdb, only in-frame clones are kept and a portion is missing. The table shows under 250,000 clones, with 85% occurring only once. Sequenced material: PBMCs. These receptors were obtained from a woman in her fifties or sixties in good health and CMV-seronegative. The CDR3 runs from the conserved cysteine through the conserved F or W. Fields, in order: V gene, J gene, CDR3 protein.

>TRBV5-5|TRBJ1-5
CASSHRGGNQPQHF
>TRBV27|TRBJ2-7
CASSLYLRASGRNSYEQYF
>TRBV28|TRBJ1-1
CASSPADRVSTEAFF
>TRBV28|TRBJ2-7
CASTTFGQGVEVFEQYF
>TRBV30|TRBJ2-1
CAWSAGGPKEQFF
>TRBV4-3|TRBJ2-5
CASSQNTGGAGETQYF
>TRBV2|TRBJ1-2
CASSHPGQGWYGYTF
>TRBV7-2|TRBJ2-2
CASSLVAGANTGELFF
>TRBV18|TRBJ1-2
CASSPKKLLTNYGYTF
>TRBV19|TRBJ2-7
CASSPGTGGSYEQYF
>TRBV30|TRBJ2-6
CALQQGPGANVLTF
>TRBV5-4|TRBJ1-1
CASTQQKNTEAFF
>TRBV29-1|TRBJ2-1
CSVARTGEYNEQFF
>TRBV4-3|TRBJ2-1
CASSQGPAGDNEQFF
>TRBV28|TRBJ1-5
CASSLPVVSNQPQHF
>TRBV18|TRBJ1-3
CASSLAQVSSGNTIYF
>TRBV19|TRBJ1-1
CASGQGRLEAFF
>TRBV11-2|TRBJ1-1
CASSSGNTEAFF
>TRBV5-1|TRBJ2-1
CASSLSRDNEQFF
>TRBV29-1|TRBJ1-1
CSVHRGQTEAFF
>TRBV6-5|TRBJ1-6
CASSYRGNSPLHF
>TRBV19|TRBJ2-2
CASSSHHRERDKNELFF
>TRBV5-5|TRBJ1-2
CASTDRRKEFGYTF
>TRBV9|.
CASSVTGFHEQYF
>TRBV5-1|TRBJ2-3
CASSLRSRREGSTDTQYF
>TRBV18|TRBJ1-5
CASSLSGEPQHF
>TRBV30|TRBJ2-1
CAWSRRLGSSYNEQFF
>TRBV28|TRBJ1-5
CASSEWTGGIQPQHF
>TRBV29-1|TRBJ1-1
CSVSRTGDTEAFF
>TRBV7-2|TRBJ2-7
CASSRHPGQGTYEQYF
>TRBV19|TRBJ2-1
CASSMNRGEQFF
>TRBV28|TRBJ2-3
CASSDRVRIMGQYF
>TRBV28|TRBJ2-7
CASRSGLAREQYF
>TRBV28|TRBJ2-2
CASSLFGQTGELFF
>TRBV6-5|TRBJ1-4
CASSYRGTGNEKLFF
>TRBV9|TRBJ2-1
CASSVVSTSSNEQFF
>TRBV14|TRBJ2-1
CASSPLVPPSGSYNEQFF
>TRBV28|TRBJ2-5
CASSVLAGGRETQYF
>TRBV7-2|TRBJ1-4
CASSTRTVTNEKLFF
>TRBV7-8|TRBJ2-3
CASSFLGRGSTDTQYF
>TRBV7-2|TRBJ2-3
CASSLRTSDTDTQYF
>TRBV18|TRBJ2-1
CASSRGTGSYNEQFF
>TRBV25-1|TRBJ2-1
CASNLAGRGEQFF
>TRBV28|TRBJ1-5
CATQGGDETNQPQHF
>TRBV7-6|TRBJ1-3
CASSRTVSGNTIYF
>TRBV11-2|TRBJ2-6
CASSSPGTRASGANVLTF
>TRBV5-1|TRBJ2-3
CASSTGQSSTDTQYF
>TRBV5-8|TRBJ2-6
CASSDFQGFSGANVLTF
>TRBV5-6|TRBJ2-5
CASSLLEIQVLGTQYF
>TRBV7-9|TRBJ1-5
CASSLGLQPQHF